This TCR beta chain came from a study of blood T cell repertoires in COVID-19. Whole-study context: T cells, B-cell-depleted T cells, or PBMCs provided the cDNA or gDNA that served as material.

In the original workflow: Amplification from reference gene primers served as the basis for estimated nucleated cell counts. Produced via immunoSEQ multiplex PCR; TCRdb's table is partial and in-frame only. V and J calls and clone size follow that table, whereas D and trimming were derived from the DNA. The sample yields under 450,000 clones, approximately 88% seen once. Trimming cost V 4 bases and J 5 bases; bases outside gene matches: 9. This CDR3 contains 14 residues. CDR1 is SGHRS, CDR2 YFSETQ, per germline. This clonotype was sampled from a woman aged 45 to 65 with COVID-19, enrolled during active disease. What was sequenced was peripheral blood. The gene calls are TRBV5-1 and TRBJ2-7; 7 bases match TRBD2. The CDR3 nucleotides are TGCGCCAGCAGCAACAAGGGAGGGCTGGACGAGCAGTACTTC. Translation gives CASSNKGGLDEQYF.